A single sample gave rise to the 24 T cell receptor beta chains below, sequenced in a study of T cells in Graves' hyperthyroidism and ophthalmopathy (dated by TCRdb to about 2019). Receptor libraries were prepared by multiplex PCR. The reads were generated on an Illumina HiSeq 2000. TCR beta CDR3 regions were amplified from RNA transcripts. The TCR CDR3 was subjected to a first round of RT-PCR using the HTBI primer set and the Qiagen OneStep RT-PCR kit. TCRdb trimmed public reads at Q25 via fastp, called clones via MiXCR and kept in-frame beta chains. Rows are unified per CDR3 protein, each entry keeping the most common DNA and genes. The sample yields under 400,000 distinct CDR3 sequences; approximately 14% were counted once. The ten largest clonotypes hold approximately 19% of the sample. Sequencing input: blood. These receptors came from a woman aged 60-75 years with Graves' ophthalmopathy.

This clonotype is a singleton in its sample. The chain combines TRBV5-6 with TRBJ2-7; D may be TRBD1 (5 bases). Germline V gene lookup returns CDR1 SGHDT and CDR2 YYEEEE. Between the trimmed V and J ends, which lost 1 base and 4 bases, there was a span of 21 bases. CDR3 length: 17 residues. CDR3 sequence: CASSLQLTSDRTYEQYF. The CDR3 DNA reads as TGTGCCAGCAGCTTGCAACTAACCAGCGACAGAACTTACGAGCAGTACTTC.

This clonotype occurred a few times. This chain uses TRBV2 with TRBJ1-5, with D tentatively TRBD1 (6 bases). V dropped 7 bases and J dropped 4 bases, with 14 bases sitting between them. CDR1 and CDR2 from the germline V gene are SNHLY and FYNNEI. This CDR3 is built from 14 residues. The CDR3 bases are TGTGCCAGCATGTCGACAGGCGGGAATCAGCCCCAGCATTTT. Translation gives CASMSTGGNQPQHF.

This clonotype was recorded at least ten times. The chain is built from TRBV5-1 and TRBJ2-1; perhaps TRBD1 as D (6 bases). Looked up from germline, CDR1 is SGHRS and CDR2 is YFSETQ. The CDR3 is made up of 17 amino acids. The V and J ends lost 4 bases and 8 bases respectively, with 25 bases between them. The CDR3 DNA sequence: TGCGCCAGCAGCCCCGGATGGGTCGGGGAAAAGGGGGATGAGCAGTTCTTC. It specifies CASSPGWVGEKGDEQFF.

This clonotype was seen a handful of times. This chain connects TRBV6-1 to TRBJ1-1; 10 bases are a match to TRBD1. The V segment lost 7 bases and the J segment 11 bases; nucleotides outside the gene matches: 13. Germline V lookup: CDR1 MNHNS, CDR2 SASEGT. The CDR3 consists of 14 residues. CDR3 loop: CASIPDRGLAVAFF. The CDR3, as DNA: TGTGCCAGCATCCCAGACAGGGGGCTCGCTGTGGCTTTCTTT.

The chain carries TRBV4-1 and TRBJ1-1; no clear D. From germline, CDR1 is MGHRA and CDR2 YSYEKL. The CDR3 has 15 residues. V lost 3 bases and J lost 0, with 11 bases in between. The CDR3 sequence: CASSQQEFMNTEAFF. CDR3 DNA: TGCGCCAGCAGCCAGCAGGAATTCATGAACACTGAAGCTTTCTTT.

This chain joins TRBV19 and TRBJ2-7; D gene uncertain. CDR3 length equals 15 residues. The V end was cut by 6 bases, the J end by 0 bases, with 15 bases between. Germline V lookup: CDR1 LNHDA, CDR2 SQIVND (reference sequence). The CDR3 protein is CASSLTNVSSYEQYF. The CDR3 bases are TGTGCCAGTAGCCTTACCAACGTTAGCTCCTACGAGCAGTACTTC.

This clonotype has just one count. A single base separates this from a much larger clone, so it may be a read error. This chain uses TRBV5-1 with TRBJ2-2; 9 bases map to TRBD1. Germline loops: CDR1 SGHRS, CDR2 YFSETQ. The CDR3 runs 15 residues. V lost 4 bases to trimming and J lost 9 bases; unmatched junction nucleotides: 10. The CDR3 DNA reads as TGCGCCAGCAGCACCGGGACAGGGTGGGCCCGGGAGCTGTTTTTT. It translates to CASSTGTGWARELFF.

This clonotype appeared a few times. The CDR3 DNA reads as TGTGCCAGCAGCCGGGGACTACGCGGCGAGCAGTACTTC. Translation gives CASSRGLRGEQYF. The chain employs TRBV6-2 or TRBV6-3 and TRBJ2-7; 7 nucleotides line up with TRBD2. Germline assignment: CDR1 MNHEY and CDR2 SVGEGT. The V gene end was trimmed by 6 bases and the J gene end by 6 bases; junction bases not matched to a gene: 8. The CDR3 contains 13 residues.

The chain uses TRBV6-5 and TRBJ2-7; 7 bases fit TRBD1. The CDR3 sequence is 16 residues long. Unmatched junction bases numbered 9, after V lost 2 bases and J lost 2 bases. Germline assignment: CDR1 MNHEY and CDR2 SVGAGI. CDR3 coding DNA: TGTGCCAGCAGTTACGGGGGACAGTTTTTTCCCTACGAGCAGTACTTC. Translating it yields CASSYGGQFFPYEQYF.

A remark on this clonotype: The conserved phenylalanine or tryptophan is not found at the CDR3 terminus, so this likely reflects a read error. The chain joins TRBV7-8 to TRBJ2-7; the D gene could be TRBD1 or TRBD2 (5 bases each). Trimming took off 5 bases at V and 3 bases at J, with 8 bases between the two ends. The CDR3 has 12 residues. Looked up from germline, CDR1 is SGHVS and CDR2 is FQNEAQ. DNA for the CDR3: TGTGCCAGCAGCCTGGGGGTCTACGAGCAGTACCTC. Translation: CASSLGVYEQYL.

The V and J genes are TRBV27 and TRBJ2-6, with 10 bases aligning to TRBD1. V gave up 2 bases and J gave up 2 bases; unmatched junction bases: 12. Germline V lookup: CDR1 MNHEY, CDR2 SMNVEV (reference sequence). This CDR3 comprises 20 residues. CDR3 DNA sequence: TGTGCCAGCAGTTTACCTGCCCCCCGGGACAGGGGTGCTGGGGCCAACGTCCTGACTTTC. This sequence encodes CASSLPAPRDRGAGANVLTF. Supplemented by reference TRBV27 and TRBJ2-6, the full variable domain reads EAQVTQNPRYLITVTGKKLTVTCSQNMNHEYMSWYRQDPGLGLRQIYYSMNVEVTDKGDVPEGYKVSRKEKRNFPLILESPSPNQTSLYFCASSLPAPRDRGAGANVLTFGAGSRLTVL.

The chain carries TRBV18 and TRBJ2-5; D remains ambiguous. Germline CDR1 reads KGHSH; CDR2 reads LQKENI. The CDR3 totals 14 residues. The V end was cut by 4 bases, the J end by 1 base, with 10 bases between. The CDR3 nucleotides read TGTGCCAGCTCACGGTCAACCCCCCAAGAGACCCAGTACTTC. This translates into CASSRSTPQETQYF.

This clonotype was seen repeatedly, ten times or more. This chain connects TRBV24-1 to TRBJ2-5; D possibly uses TRBD1 or TRBD2 (6 bases each). The germline V gene has CDR1 KGHDR and CDR2 SFDVKD. With 4 bases removed from V and 4 bases from J, the gap between germline ends came to 15 bases. The CDR3 contains 15 residues. Written as DNA, the CDR3 is TGTGCCACCAGTGACCACAGGGACGGGGGAGAGACCCAGTACTTC. Translating it yields CATSDHRDGGETQYF.

This clonotype was counted a few times. V usage is TRBV5-1 and J usage is TRBJ2-1, with a possible D match to TRBD1 (6 bases). Germline V gene sequence: CDR1 SGHRS, CDR2 YFSETQ. Trimming stripped 4 bases from V and 3 bases from J, with 11 bases between. CDR3 length: 14 amino acids. CDR3 region: CASSHQGNYNEQFF. The CDR3 nucleotides read TGCGCCAGCAGCCACCAGGGGAACTACAATGAGCAGTTCTTC.

The table lists this clonotype with a few counts. At one end the junction does not follow the germline gene, possibly because of a read error. The rearrangement joins TRBV6-1 to TRBJ2-3; 10 bases line up with TRBD2. This CDR3 has 15 amino acids. Germline lookup yields CDR1 MNHNS and CDR2 SASEGT. Written as DNA, the CDR3 is TGTGCCAGCAGTGGGGGGACTAGCGCTCGAGATACGCGGTATTTT. It codes for CASSGGTSARDTRYF.

To note about this clonotype: A much larger clone differs by one base, so this may be a read error. The rearrangement links TRBV28 to TRBJ2-7; the D is unclear. The CDR3 has 13 residues. From germline, CDR1 is MDHEN and CDR2 SYDVKM. V lost 1 base and J 6 bases, leaving 10 bases between the germline ends. CDR3 sequence: CASSLSWWPEQYF. In nucleotides, the CDR3 is TGTGCCAGCAGTTTATCTTGGTGGCCCGAGCAGTACTTC.

This clonotype showed up just a few times. The chain is built from TRBV2 and TRBJ1-1; unclear D gene. V shed 7 bases and J shed 1 base, with 10 bases lying between them. The CDR3 spans 13 residues. Per germline, CDR1 SNHLY and CDR2 FYNNEI. CDR3 in DNA: TGTGCCAGCAAAGCGGGCTCGAACACTGAAGCTTTCTTT. It is translated as CASKAGSNTEAFF.

This rearrangement joins TRBV6-1 to TRBJ1-4; 7 bases map to TRBD1. After removal of 6 bases from V and 5 bases from J, the junction contained 3 bases not matched to a gene. The CDR3 length is 13 residues. The V gene's germline CDR1 is MNHNS and CDR2 SASEGT. The CDR3: CASSGTVNEKLFF. As DNA, the CDR3 is TGTGCCAGCAGCGGGACAGTCAATGAAAAACTGTTTTTT.

This clonotype was counted only a few times. The rearrangement joins TRBV28 to TRBJ2-2; 8 positions agree with TRBD2. Trimming removed 6 bases from V and 5 bases from J; junction bases left unmatched: 2. The CDR3 contains 13 residues. Germline CDR1 and CDR2: MDHEN and SYDVKM. The CDR3 region is CASRVAGTGELFF. CDR3 coding DNA: TGTGCCAGCAGGGTAGCGGGGACCGGGGAGCTGTTTTTT.

This clonotype was detected ten times or more. This sequence joins TRBV5-1 and TRBJ1-1, with unresolved D. Trimming pared 3 bases from V and 1 base from J, leaving 10 bases between. In germline, CDR1 is SGHRS, CDR2 YFSETQ. This CDR3 is built from 14 residues. CDR3 loop: CASSSGLGNTEAFF. The CDR3 nucleotides are TGCGCCAGCAGCTCGGGCCTCGGGAACACTGAAGCTTTCTTT. Full variable domain (missing parts from reference TRBV5-1 and TRBJ1-1): KAGVTQTPRYLIKTRGQQVTLSCSPISGHRSVSWYQQTPGQGLQFLFEYFSETQRNKGNFPGRFSGRQFSNSRSEMNVSTLELGDSALYLCASSSGLGNTEAFFGQGTRLTVV.

There are many counts of this clonotype. The chain uses TRBV5-1 and TRBJ2-3; 7 bases align to TRBD1. Germline CDR1 reads SGHRS; CDR2 reads YFSETQ. The CDR3 is 15 amino acids. Trimming cost V 2 bases and J 0 bases; bases outside gene matches: 3. Written as DNA, the CDR3 is TGCGCCAGCAGCTTCACGGGACAGAGCACAGATACGCAGTATTTT. Translated, it gives CASSFTGQSTDTQYF.

In its sample, this clonotype was seen a few times. This rearrangement joins TRBV5-1 to TRBJ2-7; 8 bases line up with TRBD2. The CDR3 runs to 15 residues. Germline loops: CDR1 SGHRS, CDR2 YFSETQ. Germline trimming cut 6 bases from V and 3 bases from J; bases unmatched to any gene: 11. The CDR3 nucleotides read TGCGCCAGCACCACGGGAGGGCAGCTAGTCTACGAGCAGTACTTC. It translates to CASTTGGQLVYEQYF.

This clonotype has at least ten counts. As DNA, the CDR3 is TGTGCCAGCTCACCTTTCGGGGTTCAAGAGACCCAGTACTTC. This gives the protein CASSPFGVQETQYF. This rearrangement joins TRBV18 to TRBJ2-5, with a weak D call TRBD2 (5 bases). The ends were cut back, 3 bases at V and 2 bases at J, with 10 bases in the middle. This CDR3 spans 14 amino acids. Germline CDR1 KGHSH, CDR2 LQKENI.

The chain uses TRBV5-1 and TRBJ2-7, with TRBD1 identical over 9 bases. The trim removed 0 bases at V and 1 base at J, leaving 5 bases unmatched. The CDR3 consists of 16 residues. Germline V gene data show CDR1 as SGHRS and CDR2 as YFSETQ. CDR3 region: CASSLVPGTGSYEQYF. For the CDR3, the DNA is TGCGCCAGCAGCTTGGTCCCCGGGACAGGGTCCTACGAGCAGTACTTC.